This T cell receptor (beta chain) originates from a study of Graves' ophthalmopathy and Graves' hyperthyroidism. Study-wide results and limits: Blood repertoires reportedly contained most expanded thyroid clonotypes above 0.001 frequency. Ophthalmopathy could be told apart from stable hyperthyroidism by a 13-signature model (about 89% sensitivity, about 80% specificity).

There are many counts of this clonotype. Its antigen remains unknown. In donors with ophthalmopathy, activity was moderate-to-severe, with CAS ≥3, NOSPECS ≥4 and duration under 3 months. Reliance was placed on clinical symptoms, serum thyroxine, TRAb, thyroid ultrasound and orbital computed tomography for diagnosis. CDR3 regions of TCR beta were amplified from RNA transcripts. Second-round multiplex PCR followed a first-round RT-PCR using HTBI primers. MiXCR, run by TCRdb on the multiplex PCR reads, gives a single entry per CDR3 protein. The table has some 160,000 distinct CDR3 sequences, 39% seen once; the top ten hold around 8.9%. J gave up 14 bases and V 2 bases, and 9 bases lay outside the gene matches. The CDR3 consists of 13 residues. Germline V gene sequence: CDR1 MDHEN, CDR2 SYDVKM.

This sequence originates from a man aged 25-45 years with Graves' ophthalmopathy. Sequencing was done on a sample of peripheral blood. The chain couples TRBV28 to TRBJ2-4; 7 nucleotides agree with TRBD2. The CDR3 region is CASSLVGGSYEYF. Written as DNA, the CDR3 is TGTGCCAGCAGTTTAGTAGGCGGGAGTTACGAGTACTTC.